A single sample gave rise to the 31 T cell receptor beta chains below, sequenced in a study of T cell repertoires in cytomegalovirus infection. TCRdb ran MiXCR on the reads and lists one entry per CDR3 protein. The repertoire has some 920,000 distinct CDR3 sequences, under 40% of them found once; the top ten carry around an eighth. These receptors lack a known antigen. The sample in question was cultured CD8+ T cells from PBMCs, obtained from culture after CMV antigen stimulation. These receptor sequences come from a human donor in good health (CMV status not recorded). Some clones in this sample may be carry-over from other donors' samples.

V usage is TRBV19 and J usage is TRBJ2-1, with 10 nucleotides matching TRBD2. The CDR3 is 16 amino acids. V lost 1 base and J lost 5; bases outside the gene matches: 5. CDR1 is LNHDA, CDR2 SQIVND, per germline (reference sequence). CDR3 bases: TGTGCCAGTAGTATAGCCCTAGCGGGGGTCAACAATGAGCAGTTCTTC. Protein sequence: CASSIALAGVNNEQFF.

This clonotype has only a few counts. The chain links TRBV5-4 to TRBJ2-3; 8 bases match TRBD1. Looked up from germline, CDR1 is SGHNT and CDR2 is YYREEE (reference sequence). V shed 4 bases, J shed 2 bases, and the junction held 9 bases outside the gene matches. CDR3 length equals 16 residues. The CDR3 DNA follows: TGTGCCAGCAGCGCTCTTTGGACAGGGAACACAGATACGCAGTATTTT. It encodes CASSALWTGNTDTQYF.

The genes are TRBV6-5 and TRBJ1-1; 10 bases match TRBD1. Losses at the gene ends were 5 bases for V and 5 bases for J; bases not matched to a gene: 5. Germline CDR1 is MNHEY and CDR2 is SVGAGI. The CDR3 totals 14 residues. The CDR3 bases are TGTGCCAGCAGTACCGGGACAGGGGTGACTGAAGCTTTCTTT. Its translation is CASSTGTGVTEAFF.

There are many counts of this clonotype. The rearrangement links TRBV7-9 to TRBJ2-6, with D hard to call. V lost 0 bases, J lost 1 base, and 7 bases lay in between. The CDR3 extends over 16 amino acids. CDR1 is SEHNR and CDR2 is FQNEAQ in the germline V gene (reference sequence). In nucleotides, the CDR3 is TGTGCCAGCAGCTTAGCGCTTCGATCTGGGGCCAACGTCCTGACTTTC. It translates to CASSLALRSGANVLTF. The full variable domain, with the rest looked up from reference TRBV7-9 and TRBJ2-6, is DTGVSQNPRHKITKRGQNVTFRCDPISEHNRLYWYRQTLGQGPEFLTYFQNEAQLEKSRLLSDRFSAERPKGSFSTLEIQRTEQGDSAMYLCASSLALRSGANVLTFGAGSRLTVL.

The V call is TRBV19, the J call TRBJ1-2, with a possible D match to TRBD1 (6 bases). CDR1 is LNHDA and CDR2 is SQIVND in the germline V gene (reference sequence). This CDR3 is built from 12 residues. V was pared by 6 bases and J by 8 bases, with 13 bases between. CDR3 coding DNA: TGTGCCAGTAGGACAGGTATTAACGGCTACACCTTC. Encoded protein: CASRTGINGYTF.

CDR3 in amino acids: CASSTSVLPDTQYF. For the CDR3, the DNA is TGTGCCAGCAGTACTAGTGTTCTTCCAGATACGCAGTATTTT. This chain uses TRBV12-3 or TRBV12-4 with TRBJ2-3, with D perhaps matching TRBD2 (5 bases). Trimming took 5 bases from V and 4 from J, leaving 13 bases between them. This CDR3 spans 14 amino acids.

The J gene is TRBJ2-1, the V gene TRBV28, with D perhaps assigned TRBD1 or TRBD2 (5 bases each). Germline values: CDR1 MDHEN, CDR2 SYDVKM. V shed 2 bases and J shed 3 bases, with 8 bases lying between them. The CDR3 sequence is 14 residues long. The CDR3 DNA is TGTGCCAGCAGTTTAACTAGGGGCTACAATGAGCAGTTCTTC. Translated, it gives CASSLTRGYNEQFF.

This clonotype was recorded a few times. The genes are TRBV19 and TRBJ2-7; 12 bases map to TRBD2. CDR1 and CDR2 from the germline V gene are LNHDA and SQIVND (reference sequence). V trimming: 3 bases; J trimming: 4 bases; junction bases outside the gene matches: 1. The length of the CDR3 is 14 residues. The DNA of the CDR3 is TGTGCCAGTAGTATGACTAGCGGGGGATACGAGCAGTACTTC. Its protein product is CASSMTSGGYEQYF.

The chain links TRBV4-1 to TRBJ1-1; D ambiguous. The germline CDR1 and CDR2 sequences are MGHRA and YSYEKL. Deletions cut 2 bases from V and 1 base from J, with 8 bases between. This CDR3 has 14 residues. CDR3: CASSQSDPNTEAFF. CDR3 in DNA: TGCGCCAGCAGCCAAAGCGATCCGAACACTGAAGCTTTCTTT.

The chain uses TRBV7-9 and TRBJ1-2; D gene ambiguous. CDR3 size: 14 residues. Germline loops: CDR1 SEHNR, CDR2 FQNEAQ (reference sequence). V shed 5 bases and J shed 3 bases, with 13 bases lying between them. The CDR3 DNA reads as TGTGCCAGCAGCCCCTCCGGAGTTCACTATGGCTACACCTTC. Encoded protein: CASSPSGVHYGYTF.

V is TRBV4-1 and J is TRBJ2-3; TRBD2 aligns across 16 bases. Germline values: CDR1 MGHRA, CDR2 YSYEKL. This CDR3 region has 17 residues. With 0 bases clipped from V and 8 bases from J, the junction kept 5 bases outside the gene matches. Here the CDR3 reads CASSQDSGTSGGATQYF. The DNA for the CDR3 is TGCGCCAGCAGCCAAGATTCCGGGACTAGCGGGGGGGCTACGCAGTATTTT.

The CDR3 DNA reads as TGTGCCAGCAGCTTATCCCGACAGGGAGCTAATGAAAAACTGTTTTTT. It codes for CASSLSRQGANEKLFF. This chain connects TRBV7-6 to TRBJ1-4; 7 nucleotides align to TRBD1. CDR3 length equals 16 residues. Germline values: CDR1 SGHVS, CDR2 FNYEAQ. V gave up 2 bases and J gave up 3 bases; unmatched junction bases: 6.

J is TRBJ1-1 and V is TRBV7-2; D might be TRBD1 (6 bases). The CDR3 extends over 16 amino acids. Trimming took 2 bases from V and 0 from J, leaving 13 bases between them. Germline values: CDR1 SGHTA, CDR2 FQGNSA. CDR3 region: CASSLLGGRLNTEAFF. The CDR3, as DNA: TGTGCCAGCAGCTTACTTGGGGGGCGGTTGAACACTGAAGCTTTCTTT.

The chain recombines TRBV7-2 with TRBJ2-1; TRBD2 is a possible D gene (6 bases). V was cut by 4 bases and J by 4 bases, with 14 bases left in between. The CDR3 consists of 15 residues. In germline, CDR1 is SGHTA, CDR2 FQGNSA. The CDR3 nucleotides read TGTGCCAGCAGCTCTAGCGACACTAATTACAATGAGCAGTTCTTC. It codes for CASSSSDTNYNEQFF.

The sample holds a few counts of this clonotype. The chain uses TRBV6-1 and TRBJ2-4; D tentatively reads TRBD1 or TRBD2 (6 bases each). The CDR3 is made up of 15 amino acids. Germline CDR1 MNHNS, CDR2 SASEGT. V lost 6 bases, J lost 0 bases, and 12 bases lay in between. The CDR3 DNA is TGTGCCAGCAGCCGACTAGGGGGAGCCAAAAACATTCAGTACTTC. It is translated as CASSRLGGAKNIQYF.

This sequence joins TRBV7-9 and TRBJ1-4; no firm D call. CDR3 length equals 15 residues. CDR1 and CDR2 (germline): SEHNR, FQNEAQ (reference sequence). Between the trimmed V and J ends, which lost 2 bases and 4 bases, there was a span of 11 bases. Written as DNA, the CDR3 is TGTGCCAGCAGCTTATCATCAGAGTTTAATGAAAAACTGTTTTTT. This gives the protein CASSLSSEFNEKLFF.

This clonotype was counted ten times or more. The V call is TRBV7-6, the J call TRBJ1-3; unclear D gene. Trimming shortened V by 5 bases and J by 1 base, and 9 bases separated the two germline ends. This CDR3 is 14 amino acids long. Looked up from germline, CDR1 is SGHVS and CDR2 is FNYEAQ. DNA for the CDR3: TGTGCCAGCAGCGAAAGGGAGTCTGGAAACACCATATATTTT. Protein product: CASSERESGNTIYF.

This chain links TRBV15 with TRBJ2-1, with 10 bases that match TRBD1. V was pared by 3 bases and J by 4 bases, with 6 bases of the junction left unmatched. CDR1 and CDR2 (germline): LNHNV, YYDKDF (reference sequence). This CDR3 comprises 16 residues. CDR3 amino acids: CATSSPGQGKYNEQFF. The CDR3 DNA reads TGTGCCACCAGCAGTCCGGGACAGGGGAAGTACAATGAGCAGTTCTTC.

This clonotype was detected only a few times. The chain employs TRBV14 and TRBJ2-1; D unresolved. V lost 3 bases to trimming and J lost 10 bases, with 13 bases between them. The V gene's germline CDR1 is SGHDN and CDR2 FVKESK. The CDR3 is 13 residues long. CDR3 sequence (DNA): TGTGCCAGCAGCCACCCATCCTACATAGAGCAGTTCTTC. This encodes CASSHPSYIEQFF.

This clonotype was detected many times. The chain joins TRBV7-2 to TRBJ1-5; D remains ambiguous. Germline CDR1 and CDR2: SGHTA and FQGNSA. The V and J ends lost 3 bases and 4 bases respectively, with 10 bases between them. This CDR3 contains 14 residues. The CDR3 reads CASSFKPHNQPQHF. The CDR3 DNA sequence: TGTGCCAGCAGCTTTAAGCCCCATAATCAGCCCCAGCATTTT.

The V and J genes are TRBV6-6 and TRBJ1-5; a weak D match, TRBD1 (5 bases). Trimming left V 0 bases short and J 5 bases short, with 11 bases between. From germline, CDR1 is MNHNY and CDR2 SVGAGI (reference sequence). The CDR3 extends over 15 amino acids. The CDR3 is CASSYSLEGYQPQHF. For the CDR3, the DNA is TGTGCCAGCAGTTACTCGTTGGAGGGGTATCAGCCCCAGCATTTT.

This clonotype was recorded a few times. The chain has TRBV7-9 and TRBJ2-1; 8 bases map to TRBD2. The CDR3 is 16 amino acids. The V gene end was trimmed by 5 bases and the J gene end by 9 bases; junction bases not matched to a gene: 15. The germline gives CDR1 SEHNR, CDR2 FQNEAQ (reference sequence). The CDR3 DNA is TGTGCCAGCAGCCCCATACGGACTAGCACCAGTATTGAGCAGTTCTTC. It yields the protein CASSPIRTSTSIEQFF.

This clonotype was detected many times. This chain links TRBV7-9 with TRBJ2-3; D remains ambiguous. This CDR3 contains 13 residues. In germline, CDR1 is SEHNR, CDR2 FQNEAQ (reference sequence). V lost 1 base, J lost 5 bases, and 7 bases lay in between. The CDR3 DNA is TGTGCCAGCAGCTTAGAGGAAATAGATACGCAGTATTTT. Protein product: CASSLEEIDTQYF.

The chain couples TRBV6-1 to TRBJ2-7, with 8 nucleotides matching TRBD2. Germline CDR1 reads MNHNS; CDR2 reads SASEGT. Trimming cost V 11 bases and J 2 bases; bases outside gene matches: 5. CDR3 length: 12 residues. CDR3 nucleotide sequence: TGTGCCCTCGGGGGGGGCCCCTACGAGCAGTACGTC. Protein product: CALGGGPYEQYV.

The rearrangement uses TRBV6-1 and TRBJ1-5; TRBD1 is a possible D gene (5 bases). V was cut by 8 bases and J by 3 bases, with 8 bases left in between. The CDR3 runs 12 residues. Germline-derived CDR1 and CDR2 are MNHNS and SASEGT. This CDR3 is CASPGPNQPQHF. The CDR3 coding sequence is TGTGCCAGCCCGGGACCCAATCAGCCCCAGCATTTT.

CDR3 loop: CASSKPGTEAFF. The CDR3 DNA sequence: TGTGCCAGCAGCAAACCGGGGACTGAAGCTTTCTTT. The chain couples TRBV7-9 to TRBJ1-1; no definite D call. This CDR3 is 12 amino acids long. The germline gives CDR1 SEHNR, CDR2 FQNEAQ (reference sequence). V was pared by 5 bases and J by 5 bases, with 9 bases between.

This clonotype was seen many times. The genes are TRBV7-8 and TRBJ2-7; D call uncertain. Trimming took 4 bases from V and 0 from J, leaving 16 bases between them. Germline V gene data show CDR1 as SGHVS and CDR2 as FQNEAQ. The length of the CDR3 is 16 residues. CDR3 in DNA: TGTGCCAGCAGCTCCCCCTCACTTCCCAGCTCCTACGAGCAGTACTTC. Amino acids: CASSSPSLPSSYEQYF.

Ten or more counts support this clonotype. The gene calls are TRBV7-6 and TRBJ1-5; 8 positions agree with TRBD1. The CDR3 has 15 amino acids. Germline CDR1 is SGHVS and CDR2 is FNYEAQ. The V segment lost 1 base and the J segment 7 bases; nucleotides outside the gene matches: 6. The CDR3 here is CASSLGAGGEQPQHF. The CDR3 DNA reads as TGTGCCAGCAGCTTAGGCGCAGGGGGCGAACAGCCCCAGCATTTT.

This clonotype was counted only a few times. The V gene is TRBV7-4, the J gene TRBJ1-1, with no clear D. This CDR3 has 13 amino acids. Trimming stripped 6 bases from V and 0 bases from J, with 8 bases between. Germline V gene lookup returns CDR1 SGHVT and CDR2 SQSDAQ. This chain's CDR3 is CASRSRLNTEAFF. CDR3 nucleotide sequence: TGTGCCAGCAGGTCCCGTTTGAACACTGAAGCTTTCTTT.

Many counts were recorded for this clonotype. CDR3 residues: CASSYSMGYEQYV. The CDR3 nucleotides are TGTGCCAGCAGTTACTCGATGGGCTACGAGCAGTACGTC. The chain has TRBV6-5 and TRBJ2-7; D remains unclear. The V gene lost 0 bases and the J gene lost 3 bases, with 6 bases spanning the gap. CDR3 length equals 13 residues. CDR1 is MNHEY, CDR2 SVGAGI, per germline.

CDR3: CASSPGQGLSEGYTF. The CDR3 nucleotides read TGTGCCAGCAGCCCAGGACAGGGACTAAGTGAGGGCTACACCTTC. V and J are TRBV7-1 and TRBJ1-2; 8 positions match TRBD1. TRBV7-1 is assigned to the ORF class and has an uncertain function. The CDR3 loop spans 15 amino acids. The junction had 13 bases not matched to a gene; V was cut back by 5 bases and J by 8 bases.